The 10 T cell receptor beta chains reported below all come from one sample, sequenced in a study of CD8 T cells in ankylosing spondylitis. The study's findings and limits: What seemed typical of ankylosing spondylitis blood was a TCR beta motif built from about eight highly homologous variants.

MiXCR, applied by TCRdb to the 5' RACE reads, yields one record per CDR3 protein. Here the sample spans roughly 220,000 distinct CDR3 sequences, around 16% being singletons. For these TCRs, the target antigens are not known. Sequenced material: blood, either unsorted or a sorted T cell fraction (not recorded which). These receptor sequences come from a male donor with ankylosing spondylitis.

The rearrangement links TRBV9 to TRBJ2-1; 8 bases are a match to TRBD1. CDR3 size: 14 residues. The junction had 6 bases not matched to a gene; V was cut back by 5 bases and J by 5 bases. Germline lookup yields CDR1 SGDLS and CDR2 YYNGEE. CDR3 residues: CASSQGARDNEQFF. The CDR3 DNA reads as TGTGCCAGCAGTCAGGGGGCCAGAGACAATGAGCAGTTCTTC.

This clonotype was seen many times. V is TRBV7-9 and J is TRBJ2-5; D perhaps matches TRBD2 (6 bases). CDR1 and CDR2 (germline): SEHNR, FQNEAQ (reference sequence). The V and J ends lost 3 bases and 3 bases respectively, with 14 bases between them. There are 15 residues in the CDR3. CDR3 coding DNA: TGTGCCAGCAGCTTCCCCCCGGGACTGGAAGAGACCCAGTACTTC. Translated: CASSFPPGLEETQYF.

This clonotype occurred a few times. The chain carries TRBV20-1 and TRBJ1-2, with a possible D match to TRBD1 (6 bases). V lost 5 bases to trimming and J lost 2 bases, with 21 bases between them. The V gene's germline CDR1 is DFQATT and CDR2 SNEGSKA (reference sequence). The CDR3 has 16 amino acids. CDR3 sequence reads: CSAFSLDRLGNYGYTF. The CDR3 region has the DNA TGCAGTGCTTTCTCCCTTGACAGGTTGGGGAACTATGGCTACACCTTC.

The V gene is TRBV5-1, the J gene TRBJ2-5; 10 bases align to TRBD2. The CDR3 runs to 15 residues. Germline V gives CDR1 SGHRS, CDR2 YFSETQ. J gave up 1 base and V 3 bases, and 3 bases lay outside the gene matches. The CDR3 here is CASSWASGGQETQYF. In DNA, the CDR3 is TGCGCCAGCAGCTGGGCTAGCGGGGGCCAAGAGACCCAGTACTTC.

The genes are TRBV2 and TRBJ1-2, with D tentatively TRBD1 (5 bases). The germline V gene has CDR1 SNHLY and CDR2 FYNNEI. The CDR3 runs 13 residues. Trimming removed 3 bases from V and 4 bases from J, with 9 bases in between. The CDR3 is CASSDRDGYGYTF. The CDR3 nucleotides read TGTGCCAGCAGTGATCGGGACGGCTATGGCTACACCTTC.

This clonotype was detected only once. Without the conserved terminal phenylalanine or tryptophan, this CDR3 likely stems from a read error. The V and J genes are TRBV11-1 and TRBJ1-1; 7 positions agree with TRBD1. Unmatched junction bases numbered 7, after V lost 2 bases and J lost 1 base. This CDR3 spans 16 amino acids. Germline lookup yields CDR1 SGHAT and CDR2 FQDESV (reference sequence). The CDR3 spells CASSLKGTGANTEAFL. CDR3 nucleotide sequence: TGTGCCAGCAGCTTAAAGGGCACAGGGGCGAACACTGAAGCTTTCTTA.

This chain joins TRBV7-2 and TRBJ2-7; 8 nucleotides agree with TRBD2. Looked up from germline, CDR1 is SGHTA and CDR2 is FQGNSA. The CDR3 contains 14 residues. V dropped 7 bases and J dropped 6; count of bases not matched to a gene: 11. As DNA, the CDR3 is TGTGCCAGCACCCAACTAGCGGCCTACAGCGAGCAGTACTTC. Encoded protein: CASTQLAAYSEQYF. Full variable domain (outside the CDR3, taken from reference TRBV7-2 and TRBJ2-7): GAGVSQSPSNKVTEKGKDVELRCDPISGHTALYWYRQSLGQGLEFLIYFQGNSAPDKSGLPSDRFSAERTGGSVSTLTIQRTQQEDSAVYLCASTQLAAYSEQYFGPGTRLTVT.

On this clonotype: This may stem from a read error, because a much larger clone lies one nucleotide away. J is TRBJ2-2 and V is TRBV29-1; no reliable D call. This CDR3 contains 12 residues. The V gene's germline CDR1 is SQVTM and CDR2 ANQGSEA. V was cut by 3 bases and J by 1 base, with 3 bases left in between. CDR3 residues: CSVERNTGELFF. CDR3 nucleotides: TGCAGCGTTGAGCGGAACACCGGGGAGCTGTTTTTT.

This chain uses TRBV12-3 or TRBV12-4 with TRBJ1-2; tentative D call: TRBD1 (6 bases). The V and J ends lost 6 bases and 1 base respectively, with 18 bases between them. The CDR3 totals 16 residues. The CDR3 region has the DNA TGTGCCAGCAGCGAGACTTCCGGACAGTATAACTATGGCTACACCTTC. The encoded protein is CASSETSGQYNYGYTF.

This clonotype was counted a few times. The J gene is TRBJ2-3, the V gene TRBV24-1; 9 bases align to TRBD1. This CDR3 is built from 13 residues. The V gene end was trimmed by 9 bases and the J gene end by 3 bases; junction bases not matched to a gene: 3. Germline-derived CDR1 and CDR2 are KGHDR and SFDVKD. CDR3 amino acids: CATGGQGTDTQYF. The DNA of the CDR3 is TGTGCCACCGGAGGACAGGGGACAGATACGCAGTATTTT.